The present TCR beta chain was sequenced within a study of blood T cell repertoires in COVID-19. Study-wide context: There were acute and convalescent COVID-19 samples, and they came from the United States, Italy and Spain. T cells, B-cell-depleted T cells, or PBMCs provided the cDNA or gDNA that served as material.

Germline-derived CDR1 and CDR2 are PRHDT and FYEKMQ (reference sequence). This CDR3 is built from 15 residues. The V end lost 5 bases, the J end lost 14 bases, and 22 bases lay between the germline ends. In the original workflow: Researchers report that nucleated cell counts were estimated from reference gene primer amplification. Here immunoSEQ multiplex PCR was the method, and the copy in TCRdb shows in-frame clones only, minus some. V, J and clone size derive from that table, while D and trimming were established from the DNA sequence. The sample yields about 440,000 clones, 80% to 95% seen once. The sequence derives from a man aged 18 to 29 who had recovered from COVID-19. The specimen sequenced was PBMCs or T cells enriched from blood (not recorded which). The V call is TRBV13, the J call TRBJ1-6; possibly TRBD1 for D (6 bases). The CDR3 sequence: CASSRQALGPIALHF. CDR3 bases: TGTGCCAGCAGCCGACAGGCTTTAGGACCAATCGCCCTCCACTTT.